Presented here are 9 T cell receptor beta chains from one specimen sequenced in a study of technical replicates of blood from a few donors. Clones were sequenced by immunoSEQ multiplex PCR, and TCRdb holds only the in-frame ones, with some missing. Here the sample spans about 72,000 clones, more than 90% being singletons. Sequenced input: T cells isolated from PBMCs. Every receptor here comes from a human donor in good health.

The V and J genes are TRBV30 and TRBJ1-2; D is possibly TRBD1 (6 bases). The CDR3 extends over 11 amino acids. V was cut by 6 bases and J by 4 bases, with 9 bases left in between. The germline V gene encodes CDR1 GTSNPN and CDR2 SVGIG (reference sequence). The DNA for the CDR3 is TGTGCCTGCCACAGGGTCTATGGCTACACCTTC. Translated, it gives CACHRVYGYTF.

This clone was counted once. DNA for the CDR3: TGTGCCAGCAGTGTCGGGAGGGACACCGGGGAGCTGTTTTTT. This encodes CASSVGRDTGELFF. The J gene is TRBJ2-2, the V gene TRBV6-1, with 8 bases fitting TRBD2. The CDR3 is 14 residues long. The germline gives CDR1 MNHNS, CDR2 SASEGT. V gave up 4 bases and J gave up 3 bases; unmatched junction bases: 1.

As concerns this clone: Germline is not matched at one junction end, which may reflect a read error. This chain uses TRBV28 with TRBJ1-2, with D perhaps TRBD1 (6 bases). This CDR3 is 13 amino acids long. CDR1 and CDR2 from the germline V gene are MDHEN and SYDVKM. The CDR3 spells CSSNRATNYGYTF. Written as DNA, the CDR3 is TGTTCCAGCAACAGGGCGACTAACTATGGCTACACCTTC.

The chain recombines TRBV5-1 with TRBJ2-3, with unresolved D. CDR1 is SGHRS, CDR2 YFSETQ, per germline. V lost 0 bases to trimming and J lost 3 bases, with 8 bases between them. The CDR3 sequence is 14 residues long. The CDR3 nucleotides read TGCGCCAGCAGCTTGGGGGCCATGACAGATACGCAGTATTTT. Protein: CASSLGAMTDTQYF.

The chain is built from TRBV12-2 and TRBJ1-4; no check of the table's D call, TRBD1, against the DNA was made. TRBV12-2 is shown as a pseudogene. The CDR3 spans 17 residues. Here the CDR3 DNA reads TGTGCAAGTCGCCCAACCCACCTTGGCAGGTCCGCTGAAAAACTGTTTTTT. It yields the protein CASRPTHLGRSAEKLFF.

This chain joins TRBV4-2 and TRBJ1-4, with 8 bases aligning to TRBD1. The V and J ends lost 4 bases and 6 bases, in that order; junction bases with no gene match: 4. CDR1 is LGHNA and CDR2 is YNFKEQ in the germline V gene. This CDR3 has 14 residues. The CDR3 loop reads CASSLLDRDEKLFF. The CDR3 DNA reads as TGTGCCAGCAGCCTCCTGGACAGGGATGAAAAACTGTTTTTT.

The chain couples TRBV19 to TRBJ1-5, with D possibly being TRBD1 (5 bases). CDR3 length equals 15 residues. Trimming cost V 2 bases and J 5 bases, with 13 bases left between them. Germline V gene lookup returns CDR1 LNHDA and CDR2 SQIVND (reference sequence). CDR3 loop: CASSISRGWDQPQHF. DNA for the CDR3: TGTGCCAGTAGTATATCACGGGGGTGGGATCAGCCCCAGCATTTT.

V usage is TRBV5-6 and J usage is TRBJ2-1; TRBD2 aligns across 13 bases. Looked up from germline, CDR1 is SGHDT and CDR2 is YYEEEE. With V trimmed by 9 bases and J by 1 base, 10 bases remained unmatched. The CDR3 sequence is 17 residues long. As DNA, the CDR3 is TGTGCCACCGCGGGACTAGCGGGGTCTGTGTCCTACAATGAGCAGTTCTTC. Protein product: CATAGLAGSVSYNEQFF.

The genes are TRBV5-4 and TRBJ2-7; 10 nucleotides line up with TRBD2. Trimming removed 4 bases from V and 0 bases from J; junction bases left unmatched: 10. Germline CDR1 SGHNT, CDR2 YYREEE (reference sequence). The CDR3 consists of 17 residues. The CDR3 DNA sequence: TGTGCCAGCAGCCGAACGGGACTAGCGTTTAGCTCCTACGAGCAGTACTTC. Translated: CASSRTGLAFSSYEQYF.